These 23 T cell receptor beta chains were all obtained from the same sample, sequenced in a study of blood T cell repertoires in COVID-19. Profiled with immunoSEQ multiplex PCR; TCRdb holds only in-frame clones, not every one. The sample records hundreds of thousands of clones, over 75% being singletons. The sequencing sample was made of PBMCs or T cells enriched from blood (not recorded which). Receptors were obtained from a woman aged 30 to 39 who had recovered from COVID-19.

In nucleotides, the CDR3 is TGTGCCAGCAGGCCCGAGGCGGGCAAAAACATTCAGTACTTC. Protein sequence: CASRPEAGKNIQYF. V and J are TRBV5-4 and TRBJ2-4; possibly TRBD2 for D (5 bases). V was cut by 5 bases and J by 3 bases, with 12 bases left in between. CDR1 and CDR2 (germline): SGHNT, YYREEE (reference sequence). This CDR3 comprises 14 residues. Full variable domain (outside the CDR3, taken from reference TRBV5-4 and TRBJ2-4): ETGVTQSPTHLIKTRGQQVTLRCSSQSGHNTVSWYQQALGQGPQFIFQYYREEENGRGNFPPRFSGLQFPNYSSELNVNALELDDSALYLCASRPEAGKNIQYFGAGTRLSVL.

The chain recombines TRBV27 with TRBJ2-7; 9 bases are a match to TRBD1. The CDR3 consists of 15 residues. V trimming: 0 bases; J trimming: 2 bases; junction bases outside the gene matches: 2. Germline CDR1 and CDR2: MNHEY and SMNVEV (reference sequence). CDR3 region: CASSLSRQGAYEQYF. The CDR3 nucleotides read TGTGCCAGCAGTTTATCTCGACAGGGGGCCTACGAGCAGTACTTC.

V usage is TRBV30 and J usage is TRBJ1-2, with 7 bases matching TRBD1. CDR1 is GTSNPN, CDR2 SVGIG, per germline (reference sequence). The CDR3 is 13 amino acids. V was pared by 3 bases and J by 6 bases, with 7 bases of the junction left unmatched. CDR3 region: CAWRNLDRDGYTF. The CDR3 region has the DNA TGTGCCTGGAGGAATCTCGACAGGGATGGCTACACCTTC. Variable domain in full (rest from reference TRBV30 and TRBJ1-2): SQTIHQWPATLVQPVGSPLSLECTVEGTSNPNLYWYRQAAGRGLQLLFYSVGIGQISSEVPQNLSASRPQDRQFILSSKKLLLSDSGFYLCAWRNLDRDGYTFGSGTRLTVV.

J is TRBJ2-7 and V is TRBV21-1; TRBD1, the table's D call, lacks a check against the DNA. TRBV21-1 corresponds to a pseudogene. This CDR3 is 14 amino acids long. The CDR3 here is CASRPGQIRGEQYF. The CDR3 DNA sequence: TGTGCCAGCAGGCCGGGACAGATACGGGGAGAGCAGTACTTC.

This chain uses TRBV27 with TRBJ2-1, with D possibly matching TRBD1 (6 bases). The CDR3 extends over 16 amino acids. Between the trimmed V and J ends, which lost 0 bases and 2 bases, there was a span of 11 bases. Looked up from germline, CDR1 is MNHEY and CDR2 is SMNVEV (reference sequence). The CDR3 DNA follows: TGTGCCAGCAGTTTATCTCCAGGGGCCGCCTACAATGAGCAGTTCTTC. This gives the protein CASSLSPGAAYNEQFF.

The chain joins TRBV5-5 to TRBJ1-2; a possible D gene is TRBD1 (5 bases). The CDR3 spans 13 residues. The germline V gene has CDR1 SGHKS and CDR2 YYEKEE (reference sequence). The V gene lost 2 bases and the J gene lost 1 base, with 6 bases spanning the gap. The CDR3 region is CASSFQGNYGYTF. CDR3 nucleotides: TGTGCCAGCAGCTTCCAGGGTAACTATGGCTACACCTTC. The entire variable domain, with the rest obtained from reference TRBV5-5 and TRBJ1-2, is as follows: DAGVTQSPTHLIKTRGQQVTLRCSPISGHKSVSWYQQVLGQGPQFIFQYYEKEERGRGNFPDRFSARQFPNYSSELNVNALLLGDSALYLCASSFQGNYGYTFGSGTRLTVV.

The rearrangement joins TRBV9 to TRBJ2-1; no reliable D call. Germline V gene sequence: CDR1 SGDLS, CDR2 YYNGEE. The V and J ends lost 7 bases and 6 bases respectively, with 17 bases between them. There are 14 residues in the CDR3. CDR3 loop: CASRPSASINEQFF. The CDR3 DNA is TGTGCCAGCCGACCAAGCGCCTCGATCAATGAGCAGTTCTTC.

The rearrangement links TRBV24-1 to TRBJ1-2, with a tentative D call TRBD1 (5 bases). The CDR3 contains 13 residues. V was shortened by 5 bases and J by 4 bases, with 10 bases between the two germline ends. Germline V gene sequence: CDR1 KGHDR, CDR2 SFDVKD. DNA for the CDR3: TGTGCCACCAGTGGTGACAGCCCCTATGGCTACACCTTC. Translating gives CATSGDSPYGYTF.

This chain uses TRBV18 with TRBJ2-3, with D unclear. CDR3 length equals 13 residues. Trimming pared 6 bases from V and 0 bases from J, leaving 7 bases between. In germline, CDR1 is KGHSH, CDR2 LQKENI. The CDR3 DNA sequence: TGTGCCAGCTCGTACATCAGCACAGATACGCAGTATTTT. It specifies CASSYISTDTQYF.

The chain joins TRBV14 to TRBJ1-5, with D unclear. The CDR3 consists of 12 residues. Germline V gene data show CDR1 as SGHDN and CDR2 as FVKESK. Trimming cost V 4 bases and J 8 bases, with 9 bases left between them. The CDR3 loop reads CASSRLDEPQHF. CDR3 DNA sequence: TGTGCCAGCAGCCGCCTAGATGAGCCCCAGCATTTT.

The V and J genes are TRBV6-6 and TRBJ1-2; 8 nucleotides agree with TRBD1. Germline V CDR1 and CDR2: MNHNY, SVGAGI (reference sequence). CDR3 length: 15 residues. The V gene end was trimmed by 4 bases and the J gene end by 5 bases; junction bases not matched to a gene: 9. CDR3 sequence: CASSSPTGDYYGYTF. The CDR3 DNA reads as TGTGCCAGCAGTTCCCCGACAGGGGATTATTATGGCTACACCTTC.

The V and J genes are TRBV5-6 and TRBJ1-3; no clear D gene. Deletions cut 3 bases from V and 4 bases from J, with 14 bases between. CDR3 length: 15 amino acids. Germline lookup yields CDR1 SGHDT and CDR2 YYEEEE. The CDR3 sequence is CASSSTRRVGNTIYF. Here the CDR3 DNA reads TGTGCCAGCAGCTCCACCAGGAGGGTGGGAAACACCATATATTTT.

The genes are TRBV18 and TRBJ1-2; D is uncertain. The V end was cut by 3 bases, the J end by 8 bases, with 10 bases between. Germline assignment: CDR1 KGHSH and CDR2 LQKENI. The CDR3 length is 12 residues. The CDR3: CASSPSEPGYTF. The CDR3 coding sequence is TGTGCCAGCTCACCGTCTGAGCCCGGCTACACCTTC.

V usage is TRBV28 and J usage is TRBJ1-1; D perhaps matches TRBD1 (5 bases). The CDR3 is 15 residues long. The V and J ends lost 4 bases and 1 base respectively, with 13 bases between them. Germline V gene sequence: CDR1 MDHEN, CDR2 SYDVKM. CDR3 protein: CASSSGQEWNTEAFF. The CDR3 DNA follows: TGTGCCAGCAGTTCAGGGCAAGAATGGAACACTGAAGCTTTCTTT.

The J gene is TRBJ1-6, the V gene TRBV2, with a weak D call TRBD1 (5 bases). CDR3 length: 13 residues. CDR1 SNHLY and CDR2 FYNNEI come from the germline V gene. Between the trimmed V and J ends, which lost 7 bases and 7 bases, there was a span of 11 bases. CDR3: CASIREENSPLHF. Here the CDR3 DNA reads TGTGCCAGCATCAGGGAAGAGAATTCACCCCTCCACTTT.

The DNA of the CDR3 is TGCAGTGCTAGTCGACTAGATGCGGGTATGGATACGCAGTATTTT. Translated, it gives CSASRLDAGMDTQYF. The chain carries TRBV20-1 and TRBJ2-3; D possibly corresponds to TRBD2 (6 bases). Between the trimmed V and J ends, which lost 3 bases and 6 bases, there was a span of 19 bases. The germline V gene encodes CDR1 DFQATT and CDR2 SNEGSKA (reference sequence). The CDR3 totals 15 residues.

The genes are TRBV3-1 (or the pseudogene TRBV3-2) and TRBJ1-1; the D is unclear. This CDR3 has 12 residues. V gave up 3 bases and J gave up 0 bases, with 2 bases separating them. Germline values: CDR1 LGHDT, CDR2 YNNKEL (reference sequence). The CDR3 sequence: CASSHLNTEAFF. DNA of the CDR3: TGTGCCAGCAGCCACTTGAACACTGAAGCTTTCTTT.

This clone occurred a few times. This chain connects TRBV7-8 to TRBJ2-1; maybe TRBD2 (5 bases). The V gene's germline CDR1 is SGHVS and CDR2 FQNEAQ. Trimming took 3 bases from V and 2 from J, leaving 14 bases between them. This CDR3 has 16 amino acids. The CDR3 DNA reads as TGTGCCAGCAGCTTGGTAGGCGGGTTAGCCTACAATGAGCAGTTCTTC. Protein product: CASSLVGGLAYNEQFF.

This chain joins TRBV11-2 and TRBJ1-1, with D unclear. Germline V CDR1 and CDR2: SGHAT, FQNNGV. Trimming cost V 1 base and J 4 bases, with 22 bases left between them. CDR3 size: 18 residues. Written as DNA, the CDR3 is TGTGCCAGCAGCTTAGCTTTGCTCGGGAGAGGACGATTCACTGAAGCTTTCTTT. The encoded protein is CASSLALLGRGRFTEAFF. Full variable domain (rest looked up from reference TRBV11-2 and TRBJ1-1): EAGVAQSPRYKIIEKRQSVAFWCNPISGHATLYWYQQILGQGPKLLIQFQNNGVVDDSQLPKDRFSAERLKGVDSTLKIQPAKLEDSAVYLCASSLALLGRGRFTEAFFGQGTRLTVV.

This clone was counted a single time. The V call is TRBV11-3, the J call TRBJ2-2, with TRBD2 matching 13 bases. The junction had 5 bases not matched to a gene; V was cut back by 1 base and J by 6 bases. The CDR3 is 17 amino acids. The germline V gene encodes CDR1 SGHNT and CDR2 YENEEA. In nucleotides, the CDR3 is TGTGCCAGCAGCTTAGGGACTAGCGGGGGAGACTCCGGGGAGCTGTTTTTT. It codes for CASSLGTSGGDSGELFF.

This clone was counted between two and nine times. V is TRBV27 and J is TRBJ2-7, with D perhaps TRBD2 (6 bases). The CDR3 sequence is 14 residues long. CDR1 is MNHEY and CDR2 is SMNVEV in the germline V gene (reference sequence). The V and J ends lost 7 bases and 2 bases respectively, with 15 bases between them. For the CDR3, the DNA is TGTGCCAGCAAAGGCGGGAACAGTGCCTACGAGCAGTACTTC. Protein sequence: CASKGGNSAYEQYF.

V usage is TRBV9 and J usage is TRBJ1-6, with 7 bases that match TRBD1. This CDR3 is 18 amino acids long. The germline gives CDR1 SGDLS, CDR2 YYNGEE. The V and J ends lost 1 base and 8 bases, in that order; junction bases with no gene match: 15. The CDR3 protein is CASSVSPSRTGNDSPLHF. CDR3 DNA sequence: TGTGCCAGCAGCGTAAGTCCCTCTAGGACAGGAAACGATTCACCCCTCCACTTT.

The chain uses TRBV30 and TRBJ1-4; no clear D gene. The V gene's germline CDR1 is GTSNPN and CDR2 SVGIG (reference sequence). This CDR3 spans 13 amino acids. The ends were cut back, 3 bases at V and 0 bases at J, with 5 bases in the middle. The CDR3 DNA sequence: TGTGCCTGGAGCCAAACAACTAATGAAAAACTGTTTTTT. Protein product: CAWSQTTNEKLFF. The variable domain in full, with the rest retrieved from reference TRBV30 and TRBJ1-4, is SQTIHQWPATLVQPVGSPLSLECTVEGTSNPNLYWYRQAAGRGLQLLFYSVGIGQISSEVPQNLSASRPQDRQFILSSKKLLLSDSGFYLCAWSQTTNEKLFFGSGTQLSVL.